These 18 T cell receptor beta chains came from one sample sequenced in a study of cytotoxic CD8 clonotypes in ibrutinib-treated CLL (dated by TCRdb to 2020 to 2023). The sample's time point label is to be understood as: 12 months on ibrutinib. Receptor libraries were prepared by the immunoSEQ multiplex PCR assay. In its TCRdb copy, this immuneACCESS table keeps in-frame sequences only and misses some clones. Where compared with another copy, unresolved V genes explain less than half of these, and the others have no known cause. In this sample the table shows 130,000 or so clones, roughly 77% of which occur a single time. Of the sample, roughly a quarter falls within the top ten clones. The sequencing used PBMCs, collected after 12 months of ibrutinib treatment. The receptor source for this set is a human donor with chronic lymphocytic leukemia.

DNA for the CDR3: TGTGCCAGCAGTTTGTTCGGGAGGTCGTACAATGAGCAGTTCTTC. Its protein is CASSLFGRSYNEQFF. V gene TRBV28 combines with J gene TRBJ2-1, with 7 bases fitting TRBD2. Trimming at V came to 3 bases and at J to 4 bases, leaving 6 bases not matched to a gene. The CDR3 loop spans 15 amino acids. Germline CDR1 MDHEN, CDR2 SYDVKM.

In its sample, this clone was seen once. The chain carries TRBV9 and TRBJ2-2; 8 nucleotides align to TRBD1. The V and J ends lost 2 bases and 8 bases, in that order; junction bases with no gene match: 5. CDR1 and CDR2 from the germline V gene are SGDLS and YYNGEE. CDR3 size: 14 residues. This CDR3 reads CASSVQGALGELFF. In nucleotides, the CDR3 is TGTGCCAGCAGCGTGCAGGGGGCGTTAGGGGAGCTGTTTTTT.

This chain connects TRBV5-6 to TRBJ1-2; D perhaps matches TRBD1 (5 bases). Germline V gives CDR1 SGHDT, CDR2 YYEEEE. V was shortened by 3 bases and J by 6 bases, with 15 bases between the two germline ends. The CDR3 contains 14 residues. The CDR3 coding sequence is TGTGCCAGCAGCTATGGGGCCCCAAAGAATGGCTACACCTTC. Encoded protein: CASSYGAPKNGYTF.

The chain is built from TRBV7-2 and TRBJ2-3; maybe TRBD2 (5 bases). CDR1 is SGHTA, CDR2 FQGNSA, per germline. The V end lost 5 bases, the J end lost 2 bases, and 14 bases lay between the germline ends. The CDR3 contains 15 residues. The DNA of the CDR3 is TGTGCCAGCAGCCGGACGGGGATCCTCACAGATACGCAGTATTTT. Translation: CASSRTGILTDTQYF.

The chain is built from TRBV6-5 and TRBJ1-1; D unresolved. Germline V gene lookup returns CDR1 MNHEY and CDR2 SVGAGI. V was clipped by 3 bases and J by 9 bases, with 8 bases between them. The CDR3 length is 11 residues. Here the CDR3 DNA reads TGTGCCAGCAGTTATAACAGAAAAGCTTTCTTT. Amino acid sequence: CASSYNRKAFF.

The table lists this clone with a few counts. The chain employs TRBV5-6 and TRBJ2-2; D ambiguous. The CDR3 is made up of 12 amino acids. Trimming left V 2 bases short and J 6 bases short, with 5 bases between. Germline CDR1 reads SGHDT; CDR2 reads YYEEEE. CDR3 coding DNA: TGTGCCAGCAGCTTAGATTCCGGGGAGCTGTTTTTT. Translation gives CASSLDSGELFF.

J is TRBJ2-1 and V is TRBV7-3; no firm D call. V dropped 5 bases and J dropped 8 bases, with 10 bases sitting between them. Germline values: CDR1 SGHTA, CDR2 FQGTGA. The CDR3 spans 12 residues. CDR3 region: CASSPDGDEQFF. Written as DNA, the CDR3 is TGTGCCAGCAGCCCAGATGGGGATGAGCAGTTCTTC.

The rearrangement joins TRBV7-9 to TRBJ1-1; D ambiguous. V lost 2 bases and J lost 0, with 10 bases in between. This CDR3 has 15 residues. In germline, CDR1 is SEHNR, CDR2 FQNEAQ (reference sequence). CDR3 sequence (DNA): TGTGCCAGCAGCTTATCCAGCAGCATGAACACTGAAGCTTTCTTT. Protein: CASSLSSSMNTEAFF.

The chain employs TRBV9 and TRBJ2-7, with D maybe TRBD1 (5 bases). From germline, CDR1 is SGDLS and CDR2 YYNGEE. Trimming cost V 4 bases and J 2 bases, with 13 bases left between them. The CDR3 has 14 amino acids. The CDR3 DNA reads as TGTGCCAGCAGCATGCTAGACAGAGCCTACGAGCAGTACTTC. It translates to CASSMLDRAYEQYF.

This chain connects TRBV5-1 to TRBJ2-5; no definite D call. The germline CDR1 and CDR2 sequences are SGHRS and YFSETQ. The V end was cut by 3 bases, the J end by 3 bases, with 6 bases between. The CDR3 spans 12 residues. Written as DNA, the CDR3 is TGCGCCAGCAGCTCAACTAAAGAGACCCAGTACTTC. Amino acids: CASSSTKETQYF.

The chain couples TRBV6-1 to TRBJ2-6, with TRBD1 as a possible D gene (5 bases). This CDR3 contains 15 residues. The germline V gene encodes CDR1 MNHNS and CDR2 SASEGT. Trimming shortened V by 2 bases and J by 0 bases, and 5 bases separated the two germline ends. CDR3 amino acids: CASSETGSGANVLTF. CDR3 in DNA: TGTGCCAGCAGTGAAACAGGCTCTGGGGCCAACGTCCTGACTTTC.

This chain connects TRBV27 to TRBJ2-7; tentative D call: TRBD1 (6 bases). Deletions cut 4 bases from V and 3 bases from J, with 10 bases between. This CDR3 is 13 amino acids long. CDR1 is MNHEY, CDR2 SMNVEV, per germline (reference sequence). The CDR3 sequence is CASSYAGDYEQYF. CDR3 DNA sequence: TGTGCCAGCAGTTATGCAGGGGACTACGAGCAGTACTTC.

The rearrangement links TRBV4-3 to TRBJ2-7, with 7 bases that match TRBD2. This CDR3 contains 15 residues. The V segment lost 4 bases and the J segment 2 bases; nucleotides outside the gene matches: 8. The germline CDR1 and CDR2 sequences are LGHNA and YSLEER. This CDR3 is CASSPYLAEAYEQYF. The CDR3 DNA reads as TGCGCCAGCAGCCCCTACCTAGCGGAGGCCTACGAGCAGTACTTC.

Comments on this clone: The sample has other DNA sequences that encode this CDR3 too. The V gene is TRBV5-1, the J gene TRBJ2-5; D unresolved. The CDR3 covers 12 residues. V was pared by 0 bases and J by 1 base, with 1 base between. The germline V gene has CDR1 SGHRS and CDR2 YFSETQ. CDR3 amino acids: CASSLGQETQYF. The CDR3 bases are TGCGCCAGCAGCTTGGGCCAAGAGACCCAGTACTTC.

This rearrangement joins TRBV15 to TRBJ2-7; D is perhaps TRBD2 (5 bases). CDR3 length equals 16 residues. The V and J ends lost 4 bases and 0 bases respectively, with 16 bases between them. CDR1 and CDR2 from the germline V gene are LNHNV and YYDKDF (reference sequence). The DNA for the CDR3 is TGTGCCACCAGCACCCCGCACGAGGGCCTCTCCTACGAGCAGTACTTC. Protein: CATSTPHEGLSYEQYF.

The chain recombines TRBV13 with TRBJ2-7; the match to TRBD2 covers 13 bases. The CDR3 sequence is 16 residues long. Germline V gene data show CDR1 as PRHDT and CDR2 as FYEKMQ (reference sequence). J gave up 0 bases and V 4 bases, and 3 bases lay outside the gene matches. CDR3 residues: CASSSRTSGSSYEQYF. The CDR3 nucleotides are TGTGCCAGCAGCTCCAGGACTAGCGGGAGCTCCTACGAGCAGTACTTC.

This chain connects TRBV28 to TRBJ1-1; D is possibly TRBD1 (6 bases). CDR1 and CDR2 (germline): MDHEN, SYDVKM. The ends were cut back, 6 bases at V and 1 base at J, with 12 bases in the middle. The CDR3 has 14 residues. The CDR3: CASRYLQGNTEAFF. The CDR3 DNA follows: TGTGCCAGCAGATACCTACAGGGGAACACTGAAGCTTTCTTT.

This clone was counted a few times. As DNA, the CDR3 is TGCGCCAGCAGCCCTCTCGGACAGCCCTCATGGAACACTGAAGCTTTCTTT. This translates into CASSPLGQPSWNTEAFF. This chain joins TRBV5-1 and TRBJ1-1, with D possibly matching TRBD1 (6 bases). Germline assignment: CDR1 SGHRS and CDR2 YFSETQ. This CDR3 has 17 amino acids. Between the trimmed V and J ends, which lost 4 bases and 1 base, there was a span of 20 bases. The variable domain in full, with the rest retrieved from reference TRBV5-1 and TRBJ1-1, is KAGVTQTPRYLIKTRGQQVTLSCSPISGHRSVSWYQQTPGQGLQFLFEYFSETQRNKGNFPGRFSGRQFSNSRSEMNVSTLELGDSALYLCASSPLGQPSWNTEAFFGQGTRLTVV.